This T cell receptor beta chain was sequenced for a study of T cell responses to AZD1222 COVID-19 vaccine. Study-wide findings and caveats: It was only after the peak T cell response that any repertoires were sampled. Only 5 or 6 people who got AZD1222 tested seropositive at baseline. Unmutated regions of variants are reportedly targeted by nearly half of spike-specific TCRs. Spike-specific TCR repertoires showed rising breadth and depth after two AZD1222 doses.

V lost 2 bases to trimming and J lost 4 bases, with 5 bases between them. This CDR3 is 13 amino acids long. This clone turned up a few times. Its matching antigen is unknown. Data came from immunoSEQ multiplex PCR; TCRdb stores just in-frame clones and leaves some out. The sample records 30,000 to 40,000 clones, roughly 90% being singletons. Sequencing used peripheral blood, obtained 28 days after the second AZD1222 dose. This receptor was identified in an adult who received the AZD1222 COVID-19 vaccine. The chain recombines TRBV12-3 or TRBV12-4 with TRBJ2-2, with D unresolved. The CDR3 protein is CASSLWGTGELFF. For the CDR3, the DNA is TGTGCCAGCAGTTTATGGGGCACCGGGGAGCTGTTTTTT.